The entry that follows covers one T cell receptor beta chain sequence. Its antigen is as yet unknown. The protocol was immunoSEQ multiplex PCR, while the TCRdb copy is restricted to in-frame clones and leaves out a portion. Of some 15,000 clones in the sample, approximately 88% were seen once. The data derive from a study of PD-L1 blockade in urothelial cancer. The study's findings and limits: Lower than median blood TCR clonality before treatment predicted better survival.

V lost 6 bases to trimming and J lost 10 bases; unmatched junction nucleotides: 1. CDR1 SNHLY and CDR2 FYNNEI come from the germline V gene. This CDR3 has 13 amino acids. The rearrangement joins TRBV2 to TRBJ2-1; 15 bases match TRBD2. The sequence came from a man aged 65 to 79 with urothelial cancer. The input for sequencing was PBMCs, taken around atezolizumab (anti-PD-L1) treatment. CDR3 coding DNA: TGTGCCAGCAGCGGGACTAGCGGGGGGGAGCAGTTCTTC. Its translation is CASSGTSGGEQFF.